Following are 18 T cell receptor beta chains from one sample sequenced in a study of Tregs in tolerant kidney transplant recipients. Sequencing used immunoSEQ multiplex PCR; TCRdb keeps in-frame clones, though not all of them. The sample includes about 100,000 clones, under 95% of them seen just once. The sample here was CD4+ T cells from blood, taken before the transplant. Receptor source: a human donor who received a combined kidney and bone marrow transplant.

The V call is TRBV9, the J call TRBJ2-2; D remains ambiguous. The ends were cut back, 4 bases at V and 0 bases at J, with 7 bases in the middle. Looked up from germline, CDR1 is SGDLS and CDR2 is YYNGEE. The CDR3 contains 14 residues. The CDR3, as DNA: TGTGCCAGCAGCCCGAGCCCGAACACCGGGGAGCTGTTTTTT. This gives the protein CASSPSPNTGELFF.

The DNA of the CDR3 is TGTGCCAGCAGTTCGCCGCTATACAATGAGCAGTTCTTC. It translates to CASSSPLYNEQFF. This chain links TRBV25-1 with TRBJ2-1; D is undetermined. This CDR3 is built from 13 residues. Per germline, CDR1 MGHDK and CDR2 SYGVNS. V dropped 5 bases and J dropped 4 bases, with 9 bases sitting between them.

A remark on this clone: The same CDR3 can be traced to other DNA sequences in this sample. V and J are TRBV6-1 and TRBJ1-1; TRBD1 matches 8 bases. CDR1 is MNHNS, CDR2 SASEGT, per germline. The CDR3 runs 14 residues. J was trimmed by 0 bases and V by 6 bases; bases with no gene match: 3. The CDR3 reads CASSRDRMNTEAFF. The CDR3 region has the DNA TGTGCCAGCAGCAGGGACAGGATGAACACTGAAGCTTTCTTT.

The chain is built from TRBV7-2 and TRBJ1-2; 7 nucleotides align to TRBD1. Germline lookup yields CDR1 SGHTA and CDR2 FQGNSA. With 1 base clipped from V and 3 bases from J, the junction kept 2 bases outside the gene matches. The CDR3 is 14 amino acids. CDR3 bases: TGTGCCAGCAGCTTAGGAGGACAGGACTATGGCTACACCTTC. Protein product: CASSLGGQDYGYTF.

The rearrangement links TRBV7-2 to TRBJ2-5; 8 bases match TRBD2. From germline, CDR1 is SGHTA and CDR2 FQGNSA. After removal of 1 base from V and 5 bases from J, the junction contained 9 bases not matched to a gene. The CDR3 consists of 16 residues. The CDR3 reads CASSLVGASGWETQYF. The CDR3 nucleotides are TGTGCCAGCAGCTTAGTCGGGGCTAGCGGGTGGGAGACCCAGTACTTC.

The chain has TRBV2 and TRBJ1-1; the D gene is possibly TRBD1 (6 bases). The V end lost 9 bases, the J end lost 5 bases, and 16 bases lay between the germline ends. The CDR3 is 13 amino acids. CDR1 and CDR2 from the germline V gene are SNHLY and FYNNEI. CDR3 sequence reads: CARKQGSGTEAFF. CDR3 in DNA: TGTGCCAGAAAACAGGGATCTGGAACTGAAGCTTTCTTT.

Only one count was recorded for this clone. This rearrangement joins TRBV30 to TRBJ2-7; 9 nucleotides agree with TRBD2. The junction had 1 base not matched to a gene; V was cut back by 0 bases and J by 1 base. CDR1 and CDR2 from the germline V gene are GTSNPN and SVGIG (reference sequence). This CDR3 region has 14 residues. CDR3 bases: TGTGCCTGGAGTGTCCTAGCGGGGTCCTACGAGCAGTACTTC. Protein product: CAWSVLAGSYEQYF.

The chain employs TRBV29-1 and TRBJ2-5, with 8 bases identical to TRBD1. V dropped 4 bases and J dropped 5; count of bases not matched to a gene: 9. Germline V CDR1 and CDR2: SQVTM, ANQGSEA. The CDR3 is made up of 14 amino acids. The chain's CDR3 is CSVGWTGMVETQYF. The CDR3 DNA reads TGCAGCGTTGGTTGGACAGGGATGGTGGAGACCCAGTACTTC.

This clone has just one count. The rearrangement links TRBV7-9 to TRBJ1-2; 8 bases match TRBD1. The J segment lost 2 bases and the V segment lost 6 bases, leaving 8 bases of the junction unmatched. The CDR3 is 15 residues long. Per the germline V gene, CDR1 is SEHNR and CDR2 is FQNEAQ (reference sequence). As DNA, the CDR3 is TGTGCCAGCAGACGTGGACAGGGAGCGAACTATGGCTACACCTTC. It specifies CASRRGQGANYGYTF.

This clone was picked up one time. The chain joins TRBV27 to TRBJ2-2; 9 bases are a match to TRBD2. Germline V gene data show CDR1 as MNHEY and CDR2 as SMNVEV (reference sequence). This CDR3 spans 17 amino acids. Trimming cost V 6 bases and J 5 bases; bases outside gene matches: 13. The CDR3 DNA sequence: TGTGCCAGCAGCCCTGGGACTAGCAGAATTCAAACCGGGGAGCTGTTTTTT. As protein: CASSPGTSRIQTGELFF.

The chain couples TRBV19 to TRBJ2-7, with 7 nucleotides matching TRBD2. The CDR3 consists of 18 residues. After removal of 4 bases from V and 3 bases from J, the junction contained 18 bases not matched to a gene. In germline, CDR1 is LNHDA, CDR2 SQIVND (reference sequence). CDR3 region: CASSKGPLLTAGFYEQYF. In DNA, the CDR3 is TGTGCCAGTAGTAAAGGACCGTTACTAACAGCGGGGTTCTACGAGCAGTACTTC.

The count of this clone is one. This chain joins TRBV5-1 and TRBJ2-2; 8 nucleotides align to TRBD1. The germline V gene has CDR1 SGHRS and CDR2 YFSETQ. The CDR3 is made up of 18 amino acids. J lost 6 bases, V lost 4 bases, and 17 bases had no gene match. The CDR3 sequence: CASSTAPDREWFPGELFF. DNA of the CDR3: TGCGCCAGCAGCACGGCCCCGGACAGGGAATGGTTTCCCGGGGAGCTGTTTTTT. Combining the CDR3 with reference TRBV5-1 and TRBJ2-2 gives the whole variable domain KAGVTQTPRYLIKTRGQQVTLSCSPISGHRSVSWYQQTPGQGLQFLFEYFSETQRNKGNFPGRFSGRQFSNSRSEMNVSTLELGDSALYLCASSTAPDREWFPGELFFGEGSRLTVL.

A remark on this clone: Other DNA sequences in the same sample also yield this CDR3. The J gene is TRBJ1-6, the V gene TRBV30; 8 bases are a match to TRBD1. J gave up 5 bases and V 7 bases, and 10 bases lay outside the gene matches. CDR1 is GTSNPN, CDR2 SVGIG, per germline (reference sequence). The CDR3 contains 15 residues. Written as DNA, the CDR3 is TGTGCCTACGAGAGGACAGGGCGAGATAATTCACCCCTCCACTTT. Translation gives CAYERTGRDNSPLHF.

V and J are TRBV5-4 and TRBJ2-1; the D is unclear. Between the trimmed V and J ends, which lost 0 bases and 0 bases, there was a span of 7 bases. This CDR3 has 15 amino acids. Germline lookup yields CDR1 SGHNT and CDR2 YYREEE (reference sequence). CDR3 in DNA: TGTGCCAGCAGCTTGGACAAAAACTCCTACAATGAGCAGTTCTTC. It yields the protein CASSLDKNSYNEQFF.

The CDR3 DNA sequence: TGTGCCACAGGGCAGGGCCGTTTCACAGATACGCAGTATTTT. The encoded protein is CATGQGRFTDTQYF. The chain employs TRBV7-9 and TRBJ2-3; tentatively, D is TRBD1 (5 bases). V gave up 10 bases and J gave up 2 bases, with 16 bases separating them. Germline CDR1 SEHNR, CDR2 FQNEAQ (reference sequence). This CDR3 is built from 14 residues.

The V and J genes are TRBV10-3 and TRBJ1-1, with no clear D. This CDR3 contains 13 residues. Per the germline V gene, CDR1 is ENHRY and CDR2 is SYGVKD. The V end was cut by 6 bases, the J end by 3 bases, with 11 bases between. The CDR3, as DNA: TGTGCCATCAGGGTGACCGGGGACACTGAAGCTTTCTTT. Translated: CAIRVTGDTEAFF.

The chain joins TRBV30 to TRBJ2-3, with TRBD2 matching 9 bases. The germline V gene has CDR1 GTSNPN and CDR2 SVGIG (reference sequence). With V trimmed by 4 bases and J by 4 bases, 3 bases remained unmatched. The CDR3 covers 13 residues. The CDR3 DNA sequence: TGTGCCTGGATGGTAGCGGGGGCAGATACGCAGTATTTT. It is translated as CAWMVAGADTQYF.

This sequence joins TRBV4-3 and TRBJ2-1; 8 nucleotides line up with TRBD2. This CDR3 has 17 amino acids. Germline CDR1 is LGHNA and CDR2 is YSLEER. The V and J ends lost 0 bases and 7 bases, in that order; junction bases with no gene match: 11. The CDR3 DNA reads as TGCGCCAGCAGCCAAGAGGTGGTAAGCGGGAGTTCGAATGAGCAGTTCTTC. Translating gives CASSQEVVSGSSNEQFF.